These 28 T cell receptor beta chains came from one sample sequenced in a study of identical twins. One entry per CDR3 protein, called by TCRdb with MiXCR from the 5' RACE reads. This sample has fewer than 900,000 distinct CDR3 sequences, with 21% found just once. The same specimen was also included in a second study, on T cells expressing NK-cell markers.

What was sequenced was PBMCs. The receptors originated from a woman aged 18-29 years in good health.

The CDR3 is CASSSAFGTEQFF. In nucleotides, the CDR3 is TGCGCCAGCAGTTCTGCTTTCGGGACTGAGCAGTTCTTC. V usage is TRBV5-1 and J usage is TRBJ2-1; D is perhaps TRBD1 or TRBD2 (5 bases each). Trimming cost V 5 bases and J 9 bases, with 15 bases left between them. The CDR3 extends over 13 amino acids. The germline V gene encodes CDR1 SGHRS and CDR2 YFSETQ.

The chain is built from TRBV7-2 and TRBJ2-3; D gene uncertain. Per the germline V gene, CDR1 is SGHTA and CDR2 is FQGNSA. The CDR3 totals 14 residues. Trimming left V 5 bases short and J 5 bases short, with 14 bases between. The DNA for the CDR3 is TGTGCCAGCAGCCTATTCTCGGGCGGAGATACGCAGTATTTT. It is translated as CASSLFSGGDTQYF.

Only a few counts were recorded for this clonotype. V is TRBV6-1 and J is TRBJ2-1, with 8 bases lining up with TRBD1. The length of the CDR3 is 14 residues. Trimming removed 5 bases from V and 9 bases from J; junction bases left unmatched: 9. Per germline, CDR1 MNHNS and CDR2 SASEGT. The CDR3 reads CASSLIGTGVEQFF. In DNA form, the CDR3 reads TGTGCCAGCAGTCTAATAGGGACAGGAGTTGAGCAGTTCTTC.

This rearrangement joins TRBV6-2 or TRBV6-3 to TRBJ1-1; D may be TRBD1 (5 bases). Germline-derived CDR1 and CDR2 are MNHEY and SVGEGT. The CDR3 extends over 12 amino acids. Trimming took 8 bases from V and 4 from J, leaving 11 bases between them. The CDR3 DNA sequence: TGTGCCAGCCAGAGACAGACCACTGAAGCTTTCTTT. As protein: CASQRQTTEAFF.

The chain combines TRBV25-1 with TRBJ1-2; TRBD1 is a possible D gene (5 bases). Germline V gene data show CDR1 as MGHDK and CDR2 as SYGVNS. This CDR3 spans 15 amino acids. V lost 2 bases, J lost 1 base, and 11 bases lay in between. CDR3 nucleotide sequence: TGTGCCAGCAGTGAACCCGGGGCGGGTAACTATGGCTACACCTTC. The encoded protein is CASSEPGAGNYGYTF.

This clonotype was detected only a few times. V usage is TRBV29-1 and J usage is TRBJ2-7; 8 bases fit TRBD2. CDR1 and CDR2 from the germline V gene are SQVTM and ANQGSEA. Unmatched junction bases numbered 13, after V lost 6 bases and J lost 6 bases. This CDR3 region has 14 residues. This CDR3 reads CSVAGGRRRGEQYF. The CDR3 DNA is TGCAGCGTGGCGGGGGGCCGCCGTCGTGGCGAGCAGTACTTC.

The V gene is TRBV15, the J gene TRBJ2-5; D possibly matches TRBD1 or TRBD2 (6 bases each). V was shortened by 5 bases and J by 3 bases, with 13 bases between the two germline ends. There are 14 residues in the CDR3. Germline CDR1 LNHNV, CDR2 YYDKDF (reference sequence). The CDR3 sequence: CATSGGGQKETQYF. The CDR3 bases are TGTGCCACCAGCGGAGGGGGGCAGAAAGAGACCCAGTACTTC. Supplemented by reference TRBV15 and TRBJ2-5, the full variable domain reads DAMVIQNPRYQVTQFGKPVTLSCSQTLNHNVMYWYQQKSSQAPKLLFHYYDKDFNNEADTPDNFQSRRPNTSFCFLDIRSPGLGDTAMYLCATSGGGQKETQYFGPGTRLLVL.

CDR3 loop: CASSGVSLQPQHF. DNA for the CDR3: TGTGCCAGCAGTGGGGTAAGCCTTCAGCCCCAGCATTTT. The chain joins TRBV12-3 or TRBV12-4 to TRBJ1-5, with no clear D. This CDR3 comprises 13 residues. V lost 5 bases to trimming and J lost 6 bases, with 11 bases between them.

The CDR3 loop is CASSLSALAYDEQFF. CDR3 DNA sequence: TGTGCCAGCAGTTTATCTGCGCTAGCGTACGATGAGCAGTTCTTC. This chain joins TRBV12-3 or TRBV12-4 and TRBJ2-1, with D perhaps TRBD2 (6 bases). The CDR3 sequence is 15 residues long. Trimming removed 2 bases at V and 8 bases at J, with 16 bases between.

The chain recombines TRBV14 with TRBJ2-1, with 12 bases matching TRBD2. The CDR3 has 17 amino acids. V lost 3 bases, J lost 5 bases, and 8 bases stayed unmatched. Germline-derived CDR1 and CDR2 are SGHDN and FVKESK. The CDR3 nucleotides read TGTGCCAGCAGCCATACCCCGAGGACTAGCGGGGACAATGAGCAGTTCTTC. Translated, it gives CASSHTPRTSGDNEQFF.

This clonotype showed up just a few times. V is TRBV29-1 and J is TRBJ2-2; D may be TRBD1 (5 bases). V was pared by 7 bases and J by 4 bases, with 10 bases between. In germline, CDR1 is SQVTM, CDR2 ANQGSEA. This CDR3 contains 12 residues. The CDR3 DNA reads as TGCAGCGAGAGAACAGGCACCGGGGAGCTGTTTTTT. This gives the protein CSERTGTGELFF.

V usage is TRBV7-2 and J usage is TRBJ2-7; D is uncertain. V shed 2 bases and J shed 0 bases, with 8 bases lying between them. CDR3 length: 14 amino acids. The germline gives CDR1 SGHTA, CDR2 FQGNSA. For the CDR3, the DNA is TGTGCCAGCAGCTTATTGTGGAGCTCCTACGAGCAGTACTTC. Its protein product is CASSLLWSSYEQYF. The complete variable domain, with remaining parts taken from reference TRBV7-2 and TRBJ2-7, reads GAGVSQSPSNKVTEKGKDVELRCDPISGHTALYWYRQSLGQGLEFLIYFQGNSAPDKSGLPSDRFSAERTGGSVSTLTIQRTQQEDSAVYLCASSLLWSSYEQYFGPGTRLTVT.

This rearrangement joins TRBV20-1 to TRBJ1-2; 7 bases align to TRBD1. The CDR3 is made up of 15 amino acids. V lost 1 base, J lost 4 bases, and 9 bases stayed unmatched. Germline V gene data show CDR1 as DFQATT and CDR2 as SNEGSKA (reference sequence). The CDR3 nucleotides read TGCAGTGCTAGAGCGACGACAGGGAGGGCCTATGGCTACACCTTC. This gives the protein CSARATTGRAYGYTF.

This clonotype was picked up many times. The chain has TRBV5-1 and TRBJ2-3; no definite D call. This CDR3 contains 14 residues. V lost 0 bases, J lost 1 base, and 6 bases lay in between. The V gene's germline CDR1 is SGHRS and CDR2 YFSETQ. The CDR3, as DNA: TGCGCCAGCAGCTTGGATCAGCGCACAGATACGCAGTATTTT. The encoded protein is CASSLDQRTDTQYF.

This clonotype showed up just a few times. V is TRBV6-4 and J is TRBJ2-1; tentative D call: TRBD1 (5 bases). CDR1 MRHNA and CDR2 SNTAGT come from the germline V gene. V was shortened by 0 bases and J by 5 bases, with 11 bases between the two germline ends. This CDR3 has 15 amino acids. This chain's CDR3 is CASSDSGVGHNEQFF. The CDR3, as DNA: TGTGCCAGCAGTGACTCTGGTGTGGGGCACAATGAGCAGTTCTTC.

The gene calls are TRBV10-1 and TRBJ2-7; 11 nucleotides align to TRBD2. Germline V gene data show CDR1 as WNHNN and CDR2 as SYGVQD (reference sequence). V was clipped by 6 bases and J by 6 bases; unmatched bases: 7. This CDR3 is 14 amino acids long. This chain's CDR3 is CASSPTSGSIEQYF. DNA of the CDR3: TGCGCCAGCAGCCCAACTAGCGGGAGTATCGAGCAGTACTTC.

The rearrangement uses TRBV7-2 and TRBJ2-3; the match to TRBD1 covers 9 bases. V lost 5 bases and J lost 6; bases outside the gene matches: 6. CDR3 length: 14 amino acids. CDR1 SGHTA and CDR2 FQGNSA come from the germline V gene. The CDR3 region is CASSLDRGADTQYF. The CDR3 bases are TGTGCCAGCAGCCTCGACAGGGGGGCGGATACGCAGTATTTT.

This rearrangement joins TRBV12-3 or TRBV12-4 to TRBJ2-7, with a possible D match to TRBD2 (6 bases). V lost 5 bases and J 5 bases, leaving 19 bases between the germline ends. CDR3 length: 15 amino acids. The CDR3 spells CASSPPGTAANEQYF. The CDR3 region has the DNA TGTGCCAGCAGTCCCCCCGGGACTGCCGCGAACGAGCAGTACTTC.

This clonotype has a count of ten or more. The chain couples TRBV5-1 to TRBJ2-2, with D tentatively TRBD1 (6 bases). The CDR3 sequence is 16 residues long. Trimming left V 0 bases short and J 0 bases short, with 9 bases between. The germline gives CDR1 SGHRS, CDR2 YFSETQ. CDR3 sequence reads: CASSLEAGANTGELFF. The CDR3 coding sequence is TGCGCCAGCAGCTTGGAGGCAGGGGCGAACACCGGGGAGCTGTTTTTT.

The V and J genes are TRBV29-1 and TRBJ2-7; 9 positions match TRBD1. This CDR3 spans 14 amino acids. V lost 5 bases to trimming and J lost 5 bases; unmatched junction nucleotides: 10. Germline CDR1 reads SQVTM; CDR2 reads ANQGSEA. In DNA, the CDR3 is TGCAGCGTTTACCGGGACAGGGACCAAGACGAGCAGTACTTC. Protein: CSVYRDRDQDEQYF.

This clonotype has a count of ten or more. The CDR3: CASSLSGGVADTQYF. CDR3 DNA: TGTGCCAGCAGCTTATCGGGGGGGGTAGCAGATACGCAGTATTTT. The V gene is TRBV7-9, the J gene TRBJ2-3; 8 nucleotides match TRBD2. CDR1 is SEHNR, CDR2 FQNEAQ, per germline (reference sequence). J was trimmed by 4 bases and V by 2 bases; bases with no gene match: 5. This CDR3 has 15 amino acids.

This clonotype appeared many times. The chain links TRBV5-1 to TRBJ2-2; D call uncertain. V was trimmed by 6 bases and J by 0 bases, leaving 9 bases between them. CDR3 length: 14 amino acids. Per germline, CDR1 SGHRS and CDR2 YFSETQ. CDR3 nucleotides: TGCGCCAGCACAGAACGGACGAACACCGGGGAGCTGTTTTTT. It translates to CASTERTNTGELFF.

This clonotype has a handful of counts. The rearrangement uses TRBV3-1 and TRBJ2-5; TRBD2 matches at 10 bases. Trimming at V came to 2 bases and at J to 1 base, leaving 1 base not matched to a gene. Germline V gene lookup returns CDR1 LGHDT and CDR2 YNNKEL (reference sequence). The CDR3 consists of 15 residues. The CDR3 DNA reads as TGTGCCAGCAGCCAATGGACTAGCGGCCAAGAGACCCAGTACTTC. Translated, it gives CASSQWTSGQETQYF.

This chain joins TRBV6-5 and TRBJ1-6; D unclear. Germline V gene sequence: CDR1 MNHEY, CDR2 SVGAGI. This CDR3 is built from 14 residues. Trimming pared 2 bases from V and 9 bases from J, leaving 11 bases between. This CDR3 reads CASSYEGTASPLHF. The CDR3 coding sequence is TGTGCCAGCAGTTACGAGGGTACGGCTTCACCCCTCCACTTT.

This clonotype is a singleton in its sample. Here the CDR3 reads CASSYNGLAGTTETQYF. Written as DNA, the CDR3 is TGTGCCAGCAGTTACAACGGACTAGCGGGCACCACTGAGACCCAGTACTTC. This sequence joins TRBV2 and TRBJ2-5, with TRBD2 identical over 11 bases. The CDR3 consists of 17 residues. Losses at the gene ends were 5 bases for V and 5 bases for J; bases not matched to a gene: 13. The germline V gene has CDR1 SNHLY and CDR2 FYNNEI.

The chain is built from TRBV5-5 and TRBJ2-5; 7 bases are shared with TRBD1. V lost 4 bases to trimming and J lost 4 bases; unmatched junction nucleotides: 10. This CDR3 is built from 15 residues. From germline, CDR1 is SGHKS and CDR2 YYEKEE (reference sequence). CDR3 protein: CASSLLMTGLETQYF. The CDR3, as DNA: TGTGCCAGCAGCCTACTTATGACAGGGCTAGAGACCCAGTACTTC.

V usage is TRBV12-3 or TRBV12-4 and J usage is TRBJ2-1; D gene unclear. V was cut by 5 bases and J by 12 bases, with 11 bases left in between. CDR3 length: 11 amino acids. The CDR3: CASSRLKGQFF. The DNA of the CDR3 is TGTGCCAGCAGTAGGCTTAAGGGGCAGTTCTTC.

At least ten counts were recorded for this clonotype. The chain uses TRBV6-1 and TRBJ1-2; D is ambiguous. Trimming stripped 8 bases from V and 4 bases from J, with 14 bases between. Germline V gene sequence: CDR1 MNHNS, CDR2 SASEGT. The CDR3 length is 13 residues. The CDR3 DNA sequence: TGTGCCAGCTTATCGAACCCTGTCTATGGCTACACCTTC. Its protein is CASLSNPVYGYTF.